The following is a T cell receptor beta chain sequence with its context. Its antigen is as yet unknown. This entry belongs to a study of post-analysis software for immune sequencing data. Study-level information: Relapsing-remitting, secondary progressive and progressive-relapsing courses of multiple sclerosis were included. Study-wide findings and caveats: There were five TRBV segments more frequent in patients than controls, and TRBV5-6, TRBV5-1 and TRBV20-1 were among them. Among multiple sclerosis patients, normalized Chao1 diversity was significantly below that of controls.

Carried by the TCR beta cDNA libraries were unique molecular identifiers. From approximately 0.95 to 9.8 million T cells, roughly 530,000 cDNA molecules were obtained. TCRdb reanalysed the PCR reads using MiXCR and keeps one entry per CDR3 protein. The repertoire includes around 160,000 distinct CDR3 sequences, 35% to 40% of them detected once, and approximately 30% sits in the top ten. CDR3 length: 13 amino acids. V lost 9 bases, J lost 2 bases, and 14 bases lay in between. The germline V gene has CDR1 SGHRS and CDR2 YFSETQ. This sequence joins TRBV5-1 and TRBJ1-1; D might be TRBD1 (6 bases). The sequence came from a girl aged 5 to 17 with multiple sclerosis. Sequences were derived from blood, sampled after autologous hematopoietic stem cell transplantation. CDR3 nucleotides: TGCGCCACCGCGACAGGACCAAACACTGAAGCTTTCTTT. Protein product: CATATGPNTEAFF.